These 10 T cell receptor beta chains came from one sample sequenced in a study of blood T cell repertoires in COVID-19. The method was immunoSEQ multiplex PCR; TCRdb's version includes in-frame clones alone and lacks a portion of them. The table records about 170,000 clones, roughly 90% of them present only once. The sample taken for sequencing was peripheral blood. These receptors came from a woman between 55 and 75 years old with COVID-19, enrolled during active disease.

V usage is TRBV6-6 and J usage is TRBJ2-2; D possibly corresponds to TRBD1 (5 bases). The CDR3 sequence is 14 residues long. Germline assignment: CDR1 MNHNY and CDR2 SVGAGI (reference sequence). With 8 bases removed from V and 0 bases from J, the gap between germline ends came to 10 bases. The DNA of the CDR3 is TGTGCCAGCGGGGCAGGGCCGAACACCGGGGAGCTGTTTTTT. Amino acid sequence: CASGAGPNTGELFF.

The chain employs TRBV7-2 and TRBJ1-2, with 8 positions matching TRBD1. This CDR3 comprises 16 residues. The J segment lost 8 bases and the V segment lost 1 base, leaving 12 bases of the junction unmatched. The V gene's germline CDR1 is SGHTA and CDR2 FQGNSA. The CDR3 loop reads CASSLVGQGAPGGYTF. The CDR3 nucleotides read TGTGCCAGCAGCTTAGTCGGACAGGGAGCCCCTGGGGGCTACACCTTC. The whole variable domain, filled in from reference TRBV7-2 and TRBJ1-2, reads GAGVSQSPSNKVTEKGKDVELRCDPISGHTALYWYRQSLGQGLEFLIYFQGNSAPDKSGLPSDRFSAERTGGSVSTLTIQRTQQEDSAVYLCASSLVGQGAPGGYTFGSGTRLTVV.

With regard to this clone: Other DNA variants within this sample encode the same CDR3. This chain joins TRBV11-3 and TRBJ2-1; D may be TRBD1 (6 bases). Germline V gene sequence: CDR1 SGHNT, CDR2 YENEEA. Trimming shortened V by 1 base and J by 7 bases, and 8 bases separated the two germline ends. CDR3 length: 13 amino acids. The CDR3 loop reads CASSLVRGNEQFF. The CDR3 DNA reads as TGTGCCAGCAGCTTAGTCAGGGGTAATGAGCAGTTCTTC. The variable domain in full, completed from reference TRBV11-3 and TRBJ2-1, reads EAGVVQSPRYKIIEKKQPVAFWCNPISGHNTLYWYLQNLGQGPELLIRYENEEAVDDSQLPKDRFSAERLKGVDSTLKIQPAELGDSAVYLCASSLVRGNEQFFGPGTRLTVL.

The CDR3 loop is CASADRGPDTQYF. In DNA, the CDR3 is TGTGCCAGTGCGGACAGGGGTCCAGATACGCAGTATTTT. This chain connects TRBV19 to TRBJ2-3; TRBD1 matches at 9 bases. After removal of 8 bases from V and 4 bases from J, the junction contained 4 bases not matched to a gene. Germline V gene data show CDR1 as LNHDA and CDR2 as SQIVND (reference sequence). The CDR3 length is 13 residues. The full variable domain, its missing parts supplied by reference TRBV19 and TRBJ2-3, is DGGITQSPKYLFRKEGQNVTLSCEQNLNHDAMYWYRQDPGQGLRLIYYSQIVNDFQKGDIAEGYSVSREKKESFPLTVTSAQKNPTAFYLCASADRGPDTQYFGPGTRLTVL.

This sequence joins TRBV4-2 and TRBJ2-1, with D uncertain. The CDR3 runs 13 residues. The V gene lost 1 base and the J gene lost 7 bases, with 8 bases spanning the gap. The V gene's germline CDR1 is LGHNA and CDR2 YNFKEQ. CDR3 bases: TGTGCCAGCAGCCAAGTAGCACGGAATGAGCAGTTCTTC. It translates to CASSQVARNEQFF.

V usage is TRBV4-3 and J usage is TRBJ2-3; D is unresolved. This CDR3 is built from 15 residues. The germline V gene has CDR1 LGHNA and CDR2 YSLEER. Trimming took off 4 bases at V and 0 bases at J, with 11 bases between the two ends. The CDR3 loop is CASSLQWPSTDTQYF. DNA for the CDR3: TGCGCCAGCAGCCTCCAGTGGCCTAGCACAGATACGCAGTATTTT.

CDR3 sequence (DNA): TGCGCCAGCAGCGGAACCGACAGGGGGCTTACCTACGAGCAGTACTTC. Its translation is CASSGTDRGLTYEQYF. This chain links TRBV5-1 with TRBJ2-7; 10 bases match TRBD1. The ends lost 4 bases at V and 2 bases at J; junction bases unmatched: 9. The CDR3 spans 16 residues. Germline CDR1 is SGHRS and CDR2 is YFSETQ.

The rearrangement joins TRBV11-1 to TRBJ1-4; the match to TRBD1 covers 10 bases. The CDR3 spans 14 residues. The germline V gene encodes CDR1 SGHAT and CDR2 FQDESV (reference sequence). Unmatched junction bases numbered 4, after V lost 4 bases and J lost 8 bases. The CDR3 is CASSSGTGDEKLFF. The CDR3 bases are TGTGCCAGCAGCTCCGGGACAGGGGACGAAAAACTGTTTTTT.

The V and J genes are TRBV19 and TRBJ2-7; TRBD1 matches 11 bases. The ends lost 6 bases at V and 4 bases at J; junction bases unmatched: 8. The V gene's germline CDR1 is LNHDA and CDR2 SQIVND (reference sequence). This CDR3 has 15 residues. In DNA, the CDR3 is TGTGCCAGTAGCCGAGGGGGACAGGGGGTATACGAGCAGTACTTC. Protein sequence: CASSRGGQGVYEQYF.

The gene calls are TRBV6-5 and TRBJ2-7, with TRBD2 matching 12 bases. Germline loops: CDR1 MNHEY, CDR2 SVGAGI. The J segment lost 4 bases and the V segment lost 2 bases, leaving 6 bases of the junction unmatched. The CDR3 extends over 16 amino acids. The CDR3 region is CASSYKTSGSFYEQYF. CDR3 nucleotides: TGTGCCAGCAGTTACAAGACTAGCGGGAGTTTTTACGAGCAGTACTTC.